This TCR beta chain was documented in a study of cytomegalovirus exposure and HLA in healthy donors. Study-wide results and limits: A later analysis linked a missense DCLRE1C variant to TCR beta V- and J-gene trimming. Associated with HLA alleles at 0.05 false discovery rate in a later analysis were 15,000 to 20,000 TCR beta sequences. Analyses of presence and absence presupposed an approximately uniform sequencing depth across donors. In an earlier analysis, most TCR beta V segments were productive about 87% or about 30% of the time.

Worth noting for this clone: Its target is not known.

The CDR3 runs 19 residues. The germline gives CDR1 MNHEY, CDR2 SMNVEV (reference sequence). V lost 1 base, J lost 0 bases, and 14 bases stayed unmatched. Both 60 Vbeta primers and 13 Jbeta primers went into the PCR. The method was immunoSEQ multiplex PCR; TCRdb's version includes in-frame clones alone and lacks a portion of them. This sample has 90,000 to 150,000 clones, with roughly 65% found just once. The chain employs TRBV27 and TRBJ1-1, with 7 bases lining up with TRBD1. The sample comprised PBMCs. The source of this sequence is a man aged 35-49 years in good health and CMV-seropositive. CDR3 bases: TGTGCCAGCAGTTTATTCCCCCCCGGACAGGTTTCGATGAACACTGAAGCTTTCTTT. Translated, it gives CASSLFPPGQVSMNTEAFF.